The rows below give T cell receptor beta chains drawn from one sample of a study of cytomegalovirus exposure and HLA in healthy donors. Only in-frame clones appear in the TCRdb table, and some are missing; sequencing was by immunoSEQ multiplex PCR. This table holds 70,000 or so clones, less than 80% found once. Sequencing input: PBMCs. These receptors came from a woman aged 45-59 years in good health and CMV-seronegative. Each CDR3 is given with its conserved first and last residue. Each record gives: V gene, D gene, clone size, J gene, CDR3 DNA, CDR3 protein. The D gene is left open where the match is weak. A row's size may be missing; if present it is once, few, many or a size class.

v_call: TRBV29-1; d_call: -; clone_size: -; j_call: TRBJ2-3; cdr3_nt: TGCAGCGTCCCTAGGGGCAGTCTTCCAGATACGCAGTATTTT; cdr3_aa: CSVPRGSLPDTQYF
v_call: TRBV28; d_call: -; clone_size: -; j_call: TRBJ2-1; cdr3_nt: TGTGCCAGCAGTTTAGCGGTCCCCGGCTACAATGAGCAGTTCTTC; cdr3_aa: CASSLAVPGYNEQFF
v_call: TRBV19; d_call: -; clone_size: few; j_call: TRBJ2-6; cdr3_nt: TGTGCCAGTGGACAGTTCGCATCTGGGGCCAACGTCCTGACTTTC; cdr3_aa: CASGQFASGANVLTF
v_call: TRBV4-3; d_call: -; clone_size: -; j_call: TRBJ1-1; cdr3_nt: TGCGCCAGCAGCCAAGATAACTCGGACACTGAAGCTTTCTTT; cdr3_aa: CASSQDNSDTEAFF
v_call: TRBV6-6; d_call: -; clone_size: -; j_call: TRBJ1-2; cdr3_nt: TGTGCCAGCAGTTCTTTAAGCAGGGATGGTGGCTACACCTTC; cdr3_aa: CASSSLSRDGGYTF
v_call: TRBV7-9; d_call: TRBD2; clone_size: -; j_call: TRBJ2-2; cdr3_nt: TGTGCCAGCAGCCCGAGACTAGCGGGCCTCACCGGGGAGCTGTTTTTT; cdr3_aa: CASSPRLAGLTGELFF
v_call: TRBV9; d_call: TRBD1; clone_size: -; j_call: TRBJ1-2; cdr3_nt: TGTGCCAGCAGCGCCCAGGGGGCGCGGGGCTACACCTTC; cdr3_aa: CASSAQGARGYTF
v_call: TRBV14; d_call: -; clone_size: -; j_call: TRBJ2-7; cdr3_nt: TGTGCCAGCAGCCAAGTGACAGAGTACTACGAGCAGTACTTC; cdr3_aa: CASSQVTEYYEQYF
v_call: TRBV28; d_call: -; clone_size: once; j_call: TRBJ1-3; cdr3_nt: TGTGCCAGCAGATCCCCCGGGGCGGGGGGAAACACCATATATTTT; cdr3_aa: CASRSPGAGGNTIYF
v_call: TRBV11-2; d_call: -; clone_size: -; j_call: TRBJ2-6; cdr3_nt: TGTGCCAGCAGCTCCCGGACAGACTTCTCTGGGGCCAACGTCCTGACTTTC; cdr3_aa: CASSSRTDFSGANVLTF
v_call: TRBV6-5; d_call: -; clone_size: -; j_call: TRBJ1-3; cdr3_nt: TGTGCCAGCACCTCCACCGGTGGCAGGCGCACCATATATTTT; cdr3_aa: CASTSTGGRRTIYF
v_call: TRBV4-1; d_call: -; clone_size: few; j_call: TRBJ1-5; cdr3_nt: TGCGCCAGCAGCAGGACTTGGCAGGGCAATCAGCCCCAGCATTTT; cdr3_aa: CASSRTWQGNQPQHF
v_call: TRBV5-6; d_call: TRBD1; clone_size: few; j_call: TRBJ1-2; cdr3_nt: TGTGCCAGCAGCTTGGTGGACAGGGCAGACACCTTC; cdr3_aa: CASSLVDRADTF
v_call: TRBV7-8; d_call: TRBD1; clone_size: -; j_call: TRBJ2-7; cdr3_nt: TGTGCCAGCAGCCCTAACCAAATCTTCCGGCAGGGGGTGGGCGAGCAGTACTTC; cdr3_aa: CASSPNQIFRQGVGEQYF
v_call: TRBV6-5; d_call: TRBD1; clone_size: -; j_call: TRBJ1-2; cdr3_nt: TGTGCCAGCAGTTACGGGGGACAGCCTTATGGCTACACCTTC; cdr3_aa: CASSYGGQPYGYTF
v_call: TRBV30; d_call: -; clone_size: -; j_call: TRBJ1-4; cdr3_nt: TGTGCCTGGAGTGTACGCGGCACCAGGGATGAAAAACTGTTTTTT; cdr3_aa: CAWSVRGTRDEKLFF
v_call: TRBV9; d_call: -; clone_size: few; j_call: TRBJ2-7; cdr3_nt: TGTGCCAGCAGCGCGACAGCCTGGGGGGACGAGCAGTACTTC; cdr3_aa: CASSATAWGDEQYF
v_call: TRBV19; d_call: TRBD1; clone_size: -; j_call: TRBJ1-1; cdr3_nt: TGTGCCAGTAGTATCGGACAGGGGCGCACTGAAGCTTTCTTT; cdr3_aa: CASSIGQGRTEAFF
v_call: TRBV21-1; d_call: -; clone_size: -; j_call: TRBJ1-4; cdr3_nt: TGTGCCAGCAGCAAGGGGGGACTGATTAATGAAAAACTGTTTTTT; cdr3_aa: CASSKGGLINEKLFF
v_call: TRBV5-1; d_call: -; clone_size: -; j_call: TRBJ2-1; cdr3_nt: TGCGCCAGCAGCTTGTCTAATTACAATGAGCAGTTCTTC; cdr3_aa: CASSLSNYNEQFF
v_call: TRBV6-5; d_call: -; clone_size: -; j_call: TRBJ1-1; cdr3_nt: TGTGCCAGCAGTTACTCGACCAGGGCGAACACTGAAGCTTTCTTT; cdr3_aa: CASSYSTRANTEAFF
v_call: TRBV18; d_call: TRBD2; clone_size: -; j_call: TRBJ2-7; cdr3_nt: TGTGCCAGCTCACGGGCCGGGACTAGCGGGAGTTCCTACGAGCAGTACTTC; cdr3_aa: CASSRAGTSGSSYEQYF
v_call: TRBV5-1; d_call: TRBD2; clone_size: -; j_call: TRBJ2-5; cdr3_nt: TGCGCCAGCAGCACGACTAGCGGACAAGAGACCCAGTACTTC; cdr3_aa: CASSTTSGQETQYF
v_call: TRBV27; d_call: TRBD2; clone_size: -; j_call: TRBJ2-1; cdr3_nt: TGTGCCAGCAGTTTTCCCAGCGGGACTCACAATGAGCAGTTCTTC; cdr3_aa: CASSFPSGTHNEQFF
v_call: TRBV27; d_call: TRBD1; clone_size: -; j_call: TRBJ2-7; cdr3_nt: TGTGCCAGCAGTCGAATTACGGGACAGGGGGCTTACGAGCAGTACTTC; cdr3_aa: CASSRITGQGAYEQYF
v_call: TRBV18; d_call: TRBD1; clone_size: -; j_call: TRBJ1-1; cdr3_nt: TGTGCCAGCTCACCCGACAGGGCCCCTGGGATCAAAGCTTTCTTT; cdr3_aa: CASSPDRAPGIKAFF
v_call: TRBV19; d_call: TRBD2; clone_size: once; j_call: TRBJ2-2; cdr3_nt: TGTGCCAGTAGTATAGAAGGTTGGGGACTAGCGGGCTCCCGCGGGGAGCTGTTTTTT; cdr3_aa: CASSIEGWGLAGSRGELFF
v_call: TRBV5-6; d_call: TRBD1; clone_size: -; j_call: TRBJ2-3; cdr3_nt: TGTGCCAGCAGCTCCCTCCGGGACAGGGTGTCGGCAGATACGCAGTATTTT; cdr3_aa: CASSSLRDRVSADTQYF
v_call: TRBV4-2; d_call: -; clone_size: -; j_call: TRBJ1-5; cdr3_nt: TGTGCCAGCAGCATAACCGGGACTAATCAACCCCAGCATTTT; cdr3_aa: CASSITGTNQPQHF
v_call: TRBV7-2; d_call: -; clone_size: -; j_call: TRBJ2-3; cdr3_nt: TGTGCCAGCAGCCCAGGGGCAGATACGCAGTATTTT; cdr3_aa: CASSPGADTQYF
v_call: TRBV7-2; d_call: -; clone_size: -; j_call: TRBJ2-7; cdr3_nt: TGTGCCAGCAGCTTACGACCTAGCACCAACGAGCAGTACTTC; cdr3_aa: CASSLRPSTNEQYF
v_call: TRBV7-3; d_call: -; clone_size: few; j_call: TRBJ1-1; cdr3_nt: TGTGCCAGCAGCCCACAGGGAGAAGGCACTGAAGCTTTCTTT; cdr3_aa: CASSPQGEGTEAFF
v_call: TRBV5-6; d_call: -; clone_size: once; j_call: TRBJ2-3; cdr3_nt: TGTGCCAGCAGCTTGGACGCAGGGGGGTCGGATACGCAGTATTTT; cdr3_aa: CASSLDAGGSDTQYF
v_call: TRBV4-3; d_call: TRBD2; clone_size: -; j_call: TRBJ2-7; cdr3_nt: TGCGCCAGCAGCCAAGAAGTGGGAGGGCCGAACGAGCAGTACTTC; cdr3_aa: CASSQEVGGPNEQYF
v_call: TRBV2; d_call: -; clone_size: -; j_call: TRBJ2-7; cdr3_nt: TGTGCCAGCAGGTATGCGGGCTACGAGCAGTACTTC; cdr3_aa: CASRYAGYEQYF
v_call: TRBV4-2; d_call: TRBD2; clone_size: -; j_call: TRBJ2-2; cdr3_nt: TGTGCCAGCAGCCAAGGGGGACTAGCGGGAGGGCCTGAGACCGGGGAGCTGTTTTTT; cdr3_aa: CASSQGGLAGGPETGELFF
v_call: TRBV9; d_call: -; clone_size: -; j_call: TRBJ1-3; cdr3_nt: TGTGCCAGCAGCGTAGAGGGGTCCGGAAACACCATATATTTT; cdr3_aa: CASSVEGSGNTIYF
v_call: TRBV2; d_call: TRBD2; clone_size: few; j_call: TRBJ2-1; cdr3_nt: TGTGCCAGCAGTGGACTAGCGGGACACCAATTCTTC; cdr3_aa: CASSGLAGHQFF
v_call: TRBV19; d_call: -; clone_size: -; j_call: TRBJ1-1; cdr3_nt: TGTGCCAGTAGTCGGGGAAGTCTGAACACTGAAGCTTTCTTT; cdr3_aa: CASSRGSLNTEAFF
v_call: TRBV29-1; d_call: TRBD1; clone_size: -; j_call: TRBJ2-7; cdr3_nt: TGCAGCGTTGCTAGGGACAGTTCCTACGAGCAGTACTTC; cdr3_aa: CSVARDSSYEQYF
v_call: TRBV6-5; d_call: -; clone_size: few; j_call: TRBJ1-1; cdr3_nt: TGTGCCAGCAGTTACTTCGCAGGAGGGTACACTGAAGCTTTCTTT; cdr3_aa: CASSYFAGGYTEAFF
v_call: TRBV5-4; d_call: -; clone_size: few; j_call: TRBJ2-7; cdr3_nt: TGTGCCAGCAGCTTGGTGGGAGGGGGGGACGCGGCAAACGAGCAGTACTTC; cdr3_aa: CASSLVGGGDAANEQYF
v_call: TRBV5-4; d_call: -; clone_size: -; j_call: TRBJ2-7; cdr3_nt: TGTGCCAGCAGCTTCGCGGAGCAGTACTTC; cdr3_aa: CASSFAEQYF
v_call: TRBV2; d_call: -; clone_size: -; j_call: TRBJ1-1; cdr3_nt: TGTGCCAGCAGTGACGGGGGACCGAGCACTGAAGCTTTCTTT; cdr3_aa: CASSDGGPSTEAFF
v_call: TRBV20-1; d_call: -; clone_size: few; j_call: TRBJ2-7; cdr3_nt: TGCAGTGTCGGGTATATGGACGAGCAGTACTTC; cdr3_aa: CSVGYMDEQYF
v_call: TRBV6-5; d_call: -; clone_size: -; j_call: TRBJ1-2; cdr3_nt: TGTGCCAGCAGTTACTCGTCGAGGGCAGATGGCTACACCTTC; cdr3_aa: CASSYSSRADGYTF
v_call: TRBV27; d_call: TRBD1; clone_size: -; j_call: TRBJ2-7; cdr3_nt: TGTGCCAGCAGTCCCAGGACAGGGAACTCCTACGAGCAGTACTTC; cdr3_aa: CASSPRTGNSYEQYF
v_call: TRBV9; d_call: -; clone_size: few; j_call: TRBJ2-7; cdr3_nt: TGTGCCATCTCGACAGGCATACACTTCCTAAACGAGCAGTACTTC; cdr3_aa: CAISTGIHFLNEQYF
v_call: TRBV6-1; d_call: TRBD1; clone_size: -; j_call: TRBJ1-2; cdr3_nt: TGTGCCAGCAGTGGAGCACAAAACAGGGGTAGCTATGGCTACACCTTC; cdr3_aa: CASSGAQNRGSYGYTF
v_call: TRBV6-6; d_call: -; clone_size: -; j_call: TRBJ2-7; cdr3_nt: TGTGCCAGCAGTAGAACAGTAACCTACGAGCAGTACTTC; cdr3_aa: CASSRTVTYEQYF
v_call: TRBV6-1; d_call: -; clone_size: -; j_call: TRBJ2-7; cdr3_nt: TGTGCCAGCAGCAGGGAGGTTGGATCCTACGAGCAGTACTTC; cdr3_aa: CASSREVGSYEQYF
v_call: TRBV30; d_call: TRBD2; clone_size: -; j_call: TRBJ2-2; cdr3_nt: TGTGTCTGGAGCGGCTCCTGGGGGACTAGCGGGAACGGGGAGCTGTTTTTT; cdr3_aa: CVWSGSWGTSGNGELFF
v_call: TRBV12-5; d_call: -; clone_size: -; j_call: TRBJ2-1; cdr3_nt: TGTGCTAGTGGTTTGGTAAGAAGGGGGGGGGCGTCTAATGAGCAGTTCTTC; cdr3_aa: CASGLVRRGGASNEQFF
v_call: TRBV9; d_call: TRBD2; clone_size: -; j_call: TRBJ2-1; cdr3_nt: TGTGCCAGCAGCGTTGGCGGGAGGGTCTACAATGAGCAGTTCTTC; cdr3_aa: CASSVGGRVYNEQFF